These T cell receptor beta chains were read from a single sample in a study of blood T cells in healthy people across ages. TCRdb reprocessed the 5' RACE reads with MiXCR, giving one entry per CDR3 protein. The sample has roughly 1,000,000 distinct CDR3 sequences, under 30% seen once. The sample also formed part of further work on T cells of mothers and their children.

Sequenced input: blood. The receptors were sampled from a girl aged 2 to 10 in good health. Each CDR3 is given with its conserved first and last residue. A D gene is named only where the DNA matches it firmly. Clone size is not always given. Where it is, it says once, few, many or a class for expanded clones.

TRBV9,TRBJ1-2,-,TRBD1,TGTGCCAGCAGCGCCACGACAGGGGGCAACTATGGCTACACCTTC,CASSATTGGNYGYTF
TRBV7-2,TRBJ1-2,-,-,TGTGCCAGCAGAAGGGAGGAGTTTGGGGGCTACACCTTC,CASRREEFGGYTF
TRBV28,TRBJ1-1,few,-,-,CASSFRGRGAEAFF
TRBV7-9,TRBJ2-7,-,-,TGTGCCAGCAGCACCACCCACGGGATTCCCTACGAGCAGTACTTC,CASSTTHGIPYEQYF
TRBV4-2,TRBJ2-3,few,-,TGTGCCAGCAGCCCTACTACTCGCACAGATACGCAGTATTTT,CASSPTTRTDTQYF
TRBV28,TRBJ2-4,few,TRBD1,TGTGCCAGCAGCCTACTTGGGACAGGGAAAAACATTCAGTACTTC,CASSLLGTGKNIQYF
TRBV6-5,TRBJ2-5,few,-,TGTGCCAGCAGTTACGTGGGGTCCGGGGAGACCCAGTACTTC,CASSYVGSGETQYF
TRBV12-3/TRBV12-4,TRBJ2-2,few,-,TGTGCCAGCAGGCCGGACGCGAACACCGGGGAGCTGTTTTTT,CASRPDANTGELFF
TRBV27,TRBJ1-5,many,TRBD1,TGTGCCAGCAGTTTAGGGACAGGGGGACAGCCCCAGCATTTT,CASSLGTGGQPQHF
TRBV7-9,TRBJ2-1,-,-,TGTGCCAGCAGGCCCAATGAGCAGTTCTTC,CASRPNEQFF